The subject of this entry is one TCR beta chain. Per germline, CDR1 MNHEY and CDR2 SVGAGI. Trimming shortened V by 6 bases and J by 7 bases, and 19 bases separated the two germline ends. The CDR3 spans 15 residues. This entry comes from a study of blood T cell repertoires in COVID-19. As for the study in general: Collection of acute and convalescent COVID-19 samples took place in the United States, Italy and Spain. Sample material is recorded as cDNA or gDNA derived from T cells, B-cell-depleted T cells, or PBMCs.

Source study methods: Amplification with reference gene primers provided the estimates of nucleated cell counts. This table comes from immunoSEQ multiplex PCR, and its TCRdb copy is limited to in-frame clones, with some not included. V and J calls and clone size follow that table, whereas D and trimming were derived from the DNA. The sample has about 230,000 clones, 75% to 90% seen once; the top ten hold around 26%. The source of this sequence is a man between 40 and 49 years old with acute or convalescent COVID-19. The material sequenced was peripheral blood. The chain is built from TRBV6-5 and TRBJ1-3; weak D call: TRBD1 (6 bases). The CDR3 loop is CASSHPQGKDNTIYF. Here the CDR3 DNA reads TGTGCCAGCAGCCACCCCCAGGGGAAGGACAACACCATATATTTT.